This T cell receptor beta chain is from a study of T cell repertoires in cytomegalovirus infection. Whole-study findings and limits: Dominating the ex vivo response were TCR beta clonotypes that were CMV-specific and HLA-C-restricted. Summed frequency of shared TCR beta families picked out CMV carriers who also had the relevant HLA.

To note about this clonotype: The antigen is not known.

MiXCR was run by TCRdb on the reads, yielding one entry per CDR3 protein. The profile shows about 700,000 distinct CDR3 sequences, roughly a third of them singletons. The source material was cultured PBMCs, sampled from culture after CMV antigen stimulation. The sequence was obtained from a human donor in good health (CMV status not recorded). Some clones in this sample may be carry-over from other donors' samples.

CDR3 region: CASGFHDQPQHF. The CDR3 DNA follows: TGTGCTAGTGGTTTCCACGATCAGCCCCAGCATTTT. The chain employs TRBV12-5 and TRBJ1-5, with D uncertain. Between the trimmed V and J ends, which lost 3 bases and 5 bases, there was a span of 5 bases. Germline values: CDR1 LGHNT, CDR2 FRNRAP. This CDR3 is built from 12 residues.